The clone carrying this T cell receptor (beta chain) has only one observation. Its antigen remains unknown. V lost 7 bases and J lost 6; bases outside the gene matches: 11. The length of the CDR3 is 15 residues. Per the germline V gene, CDR1 is LNHDA and CDR2 is SQIVND (reference sequence). Assay: immunoSEQ multiplex PCR; the TCRdb copy retains only in-frame clones and omits some. The sample lists fewer than 30,000 clones, more than 75% seen once, with less than 7% in the top ten. These data are taken from a study of T cells in localized non-small cell lung cancer. Study-wide points: Among the top 100 tumor clones, a median approximately 60 appeared in adjacent lung.

This chain links TRBV19 with TRBJ2-2; 7 positions agree with TRBD2. Sequenced here: PBMCs, sampled before any cancer treatment. This TCR came from a man aged 35 to 70 with stage II lung adenocarcinoma. CDR3 sequence (DNA): TGTGCCAGTACTAGCGGCAACGCGCTGTCCGGGGAGCTGTTTTTT. Its translation is CASTSGNALSGELFF.